A single sample gave rise to the 20 T cell receptor beta chains below, sequenced in a study of OX40 agonist ivuxolimab in advanced cancers. Assay used: immunoSEQ multiplex PCR; TCRdb lists only in-frame clones, some missing. The data contain tens of thousands of clones, 91% of them singletons. Sequenced material: CD4+ or CD8+ T cells sorted from blood, taken in a trial of the OX40 agonist ivuxolimab. The receptors were gathered from an adult with an advanced solid tumor such as melanoma, head and neck, liver or kidney cancer.

This chain links TRBV4-1 with TRBJ2-7, with 7 bases identical to TRBD1. The V segment lost 4 bases and the J segment 3 bases; nucleotides outside the gene matches: 6. The CDR3 runs to 14 residues. Germline CDR1 reads MGHRA; CDR2 reads YSYEKL. The CDR3 reads CASSPRDRFYEQYF. In DNA form, the CDR3 reads TGCGCCAGCAGCCCCCGGGACAGATTCTACGAGCAGTACTTC.

The rearrangement uses TRBV5-4 and TRBJ2-7; 11 nucleotides match TRBD2. V lost 4 bases to trimming and J lost 6 bases; unmatched junction nucleotides: 12. Looked up from germline, CDR1 is SGHNT and CDR2 is YYREEE (reference sequence). CDR3 length: 16 amino acids. CDR3 amino acids: CASSPGGRLAGPEQYF. The CDR3 nucleotides are TGTGCCAGCAGCCCCGGGGGGAGACTAGCGGGACCCGAGCAGTACTTC.

The chain joins TRBV29-1 to TRBJ2-2; D remains ambiguous. The germline V gene encodes CDR1 SQVTM and CDR2 ANQGSEA. Trimming removed 4 bases at V and 4 bases at J, with 10 bases between. There are 13 residues in the CDR3. CDR3 bases: TGCAGCGTTGGAAACAGATCCACCGGGGAGCTGTTTTTT. Protein sequence: CSVGNRSTGELFF.

DNA of the CDR3: TGTGCCAGCAGCTCGGGACTAGCGGGAGATGAGCAGTACTTC. Translating it yields CASSSGLAGDEQYF. The chain is built from TRBV7-2 and TRBJ2-7, with TRBD2 matching over 14 bases. This CDR3 is 14 amino acids long. Trimming took 4 bases from V and 7 from J; bases not matched to a gene: 3. Germline V gives CDR1 SGHTA, CDR2 FQGNSA.

This clone was found a few times. The rearrangement uses TRBV5-1 and TRBJ2-2, with 7 bases lining up with TRBD1. V dropped 4 bases and J dropped 3; count of bases not matched to a gene: 9. CDR1 is SGHRS, CDR2 YFSETQ, per germline. This CDR3 has 16 residues. In DNA, the CDR3 is TGCGCCAGCAGCCCCCGGGTAGGGGGCGACACCGGGGAGCTGTTTTTT. Translation: CASSPRVGGDTGELFF.

J is TRBJ2-2 and V is TRBV27; 12 bases map to TRBD2. Trimming removed 5 bases from V and 7 bases from J; junction bases left unmatched: 17. The germline CDR1 and CDR2 sequences are MNHEY and SMNVEV (reference sequence). The CDR3 length is 19 residues. CDR3 protein: CASSPLRLAGDYTFGELFF. For the CDR3, the DNA is TGTGCCAGCAGTCCCCTCAGACTAGCGGGAGACTATACGTTCGGGGAGCTGTTTTTT.

V is TRBV6-5 and J is TRBJ2-7; D possibly corresponds to TRBD1 (5 bases). Trimming removed 2 bases at V and 2 bases at J, with 13 bases between. CDR3 length equals 15 residues. Germline lookup yields CDR1 MNHEY and CDR2 SVGAGI. The CDR3 reads CASSYGHLKPYEQYF. The CDR3 DNA follows: TGTGCCAGCAGTTACGGACACCTAAAACCCTACGAGCAGTACTTC.

The chain links TRBV28 to TRBJ2-7; 8 bases align to TRBD1. With V trimmed by 5 bases and J by 2 bases, 8 bases remained unmatched. The CDR3 covers 15 residues. CDR1 and CDR2 from the germline V gene are MDHEN and SYDVKM. DNA of the CDR3: TGTGCCAGCAGTCTCGGGACAGGAGTGGCCTACGAGCAGTACTTC. It is translated as CASSLGTGVAYEQYF.

The CDR3 spells CASSIRPSPSYEQYF. The DNA of the CDR3 is TGTGCCAGTAGTATAAGGCCTTCGCCCTCCTACGAGCAGTACTTC. The V call is TRBV19, the J call TRBJ2-7; unclear D gene. Germline values: CDR1 LNHDA, CDR2 SQIVND (reference sequence). The CDR3 runs to 15 residues. V gave up 2 bases and J gave up 0 bases, with 11 bases separating them.

This rearrangement joins TRBV4-2 to TRBJ1-1, with D maybe TRBD1 (5 bases). Trimming stripped 1 base from V and 4 bases from J, with 13 bases between. This CDR3 has 15 residues. Germline values: CDR1 LGHNA, CDR2 YNFKEQ. For the CDR3, the DNA is TGTGCCAGCAGCCAAGTAGGGGCTGGAGGCACTGAAGCTTTCTTT. The encoded protein is CASSQVGAGGTEAFF.

The chain carries TRBV27 and TRBJ2-7; 10 bases are shared with TRBD2. The CDR3 contains 15 residues. Unmatched junction bases numbered 9, after V lost 3 bases and J lost 7 bases. Germline loops: CDR1 MNHEY, CDR2 SMNVEV (reference sequence). CDR3 in DNA: TGTGCCAGCAGTTTCCTAGCGGGAGCGAAAAGGGAGCAGTACTTC. This gives the protein CASSFLAGAKREQYF.

This sequence joins TRBV5-1 and TRBJ2-7, with D uncertain. The CDR3 sequence is 14 residues long. CDR1 is SGHRS and CDR2 is YFSETQ in the germline V gene. Trimming cost V 1 base and J 5 bases, with 13 bases left between them. The chain's CDR3 is CASSLRLSNDEQYF. The CDR3 nucleotides read TGCGCCAGCAGCTTGCGCCTAAGCAACGACGAGCAGTACTTC.

The chain uses TRBV18 and TRBJ2-1; D unresolved. The CDR3 is 13 amino acids. V shed 0 bases and J shed 9 bases, with 9 bases lying between them. CDR1 and CDR2 (germline): KGHSH, LQKENI. The CDR3 loop reads CASSPPLRPEQFF. CDR3 DNA sequence: TGTGCCAGCTCACCACCGCTGCGGCCTGAGCAGTTCTTC.

The chain has TRBV5-1 and TRBJ2-7, with D tentatively TRBD2 (6 bases). Trimming stripped 4 bases from V and 6 bases from J, with 35 bases between. Germline-derived CDR1 and CDR2 are SGHRS and YFSETQ. The CDR3 contains 20 residues. The CDR3 here is CASSTGTWKGRGGDIGEQYF. The CDR3, as DNA: TGCGCCAGCAGCACCGGGACCTGGAAGGGAAGGGGAGGTGATATCGGCGAGCAGTACTTC.

The V gene is TRBV7-2, the J gene TRBJ1-2, with D perhaps TRBD1 (5 bases). Germline V gives CDR1 SGHTA, CDR2 FQGNSA. The CDR3 contains 14 residues. V was pared by 5 bases and J by 1 base, with 11 bases between. The CDR3 nucleotides are TGTGCCAGCAGCGAGGGACTGAGTAACTATGGCTACACCTTC. It specifies CASSEGLSNYGYTF. Drawing the rest from reference TRBV7-2 and TRBJ1-2, the complete variable domain is GAGVSQSPSNKVTEKGKDVELRCDPISGHTALYWYRQSLGQGLEFLIYFQGNSAPDKSGLPSDRFSAERTGGSVSTLTIQRTQQEDSAVYLCASSEGLSNYGYTFGSGTRLTVV.

This clone was detected only a few times. The chain carries TRBV27 and TRBJ2-1, with 12 positions matching TRBD2. Per the germline V gene, CDR1 is MNHEY and CDR2 is SMNVEV (reference sequence). This CDR3 region has 15 residues. With V trimmed by 6 bases and J by 4 bases, 4 bases remained unmatched. The CDR3 nucleotides read TGTGCCAGCAGCATTACTAGCGGGGGGTACAATGAGCAGTTCTTC. Encoded protein: CASSITSGGYNEQFF.

V usage is TRBV19 and J usage is TRBJ1-3; TRBD1 matches 9 bases. The germline V gene encodes CDR1 LNHDA and CDR2 SQIVND (reference sequence). V was clipped by 9 bases and J by 2 bases; unmatched bases: 8. This CDR3 has 15 residues. The CDR3, as DNA: TGTGCCAGCCAGGGACAGGGAGCTCCTGGAAACACCATATATTTT. Its translation: CASQGQGAPGNTIYF. The whole variable domain, filled in from reference TRBV19 and TRBJ1-3, reads DGGITQSPKYLFRKEGQNVTLSCEQNLNHDAMYWYRQDPGQGLRLIYYSQIVNDFQKGDIAEGYSVSREKKESFPLTVTSAQKNPTAFYLCASQGQGAPGNTIYFGEGSWLTVV.

The chain couples TRBV27 to TRBJ2-1; 14 nucleotides align to TRBD2. V was pared by 4 bases and J by 10 bases, with 6 bases of the junction left unmatched. Germline assignment: CDR1 MNHEY and CDR2 SMNVEV (reference sequence). The CDR3 contains 15 residues. DNA for the CDR3: TGTGCCAGCAGTTCAGGACTAGCGGGAGGTTCCGAGCAGTTCTTC. Amino acids: CASSSGLAGGSEQFF.

The J gene is TRBJ2-1, the V gene TRBV11-3, with D uncertain. Germline V lookup: CDR1 SGHNT, CDR2 YENEEA. This CDR3 region has 11 residues. V was trimmed by 7 bases and J by 7 bases, leaving 8 bases between them. In nucleotides, the CDR3 is TGTGCCAGCACAGCTGGGAATGAGCAGTTCTTC. Residues: CASTAGNEQFF.

The chain joins TRBV5-4 to TRBJ2-6, with TRBD1 identical over 9 bases. The CDR3 sequence is 17 residues long. Germline V gene lookup returns CDR1 SGHNT and CDR2 YYREEE (reference sequence). Trimming removed 3 bases from V and 0 bases from J; junction bases left unmatched: 4. The CDR3 loop is CASSYDRGVSGANVLTF. In DNA, the CDR3 is TGTGCCAGCAGCTACGACAGGGGGGTCTCTGGGGCCAACGTCCTGACTTTC.